The 29 T cell receptor beta chains below come from one sample, sequenced in a study of T-cell memory formation after mild COVID-19. TCRdb redid the calling of the 5' RACE reads with MiXCR, one entry per CDR3 protein. The sample holds a few hundred thousand distinct CDR3 sequences, more than 15% seen once. Sequenced material: PBMCs or a T cell subset sorted from them (not recorded which). These receptors all come from a man between 18 and 35 years old who had mild COVID-19 (a few samples of this study predate the infection). Cell type and time point are not known.

This chain connects TRBV4-3 to TRBJ2-5; 13 bases fit TRBD2. Trimming cost V 4 bases and J 4 bases; bases outside gene matches: 6. The CDR3 is 16 residues long. Germline CDR1 LGHNA, CDR2 YSLEER. In DNA form, the CDR3 reads TGCGCCAGCAGCCCCAGTCGACTAGCGGGGGGAGAGACCCAGTACTTC. Translating gives CASSPSRLAGGETQYF.

This chain uses TRBV3-1 with TRBJ1-1, with D tentatively TRBD1 (6 bases). Germline V gene sequence: CDR1 LGHDT, CDR2 YNNKEL (reference sequence). CDR3 length: 14 residues. Trimming removed 5 bases at V and 1 base at J, with 11 bases between. The chain's CDR3 is CASSDDRWNTEAFF. CDR3 coding DNA: TGTGCCAGCAGCGACGACAGGTGGAACACTGAAGCTTTCTTT.

The chain recombines TRBV5-1 with TRBJ2-3, with 10 bases identical to TRBD1. J lost 5 bases, V lost 0 bases, and 3 bases had no gene match. Germline V lookup: CDR1 SGHRS, CDR2 YFSETQ. The CDR3 is 15 residues long. This chain's CDR3 is CASSLGTGGKDTQYF. Written as DNA, the CDR3 is TGCGCCAGCAGCTTGGGGACAGGGGGAAAAGATACGCAGTATTTT.

There are a few counts of this clonotype. The V call is TRBV6-6, the J call TRBJ1-2; no firm D call. Trimming removed 4 bases from V and 2 bases from J, with 14 bases in between. The CDR3 is made up of 15 amino acids. From germline, CDR1 is MNHNY and CDR2 SVGAGI (reference sequence). CDR3 nucleotides: TGTGCCAGCAGTTGGTCCGGGATTCGAAACTATGGCTACACCTTC. It codes for CASSWSGIRNYGYTF.

This clonotype appeared a few times. V and J are TRBV4-3 and TRBJ1-2; weak D call: TRBD1 (5 bases). With 0 bases removed from V and 3 bases from J, the gap between germline ends came to 5 bases. This CDR3 is built from 13 residues. Germline-derived CDR1 and CDR2 are LGHNA and YSLEER. The CDR3 loop reads CASSQEGDYGYTF. The CDR3 DNA sequence: TGCGCCAGCAGCCAAGAGGGGGACTATGGCTACACCTTC.

This CDR3 is CASSDPGGMNTEAFF. Written as DNA, the CDR3 is TGTGCCAGCAGTGACCCAGGGGGCATGAACACTGAAGCTTTCTTT. V gene TRBV6-1 combines with J gene TRBJ1-1, with 8 bases identical to TRBD1. V trimming: 3 bases; J trimming: 0 bases; junction bases outside the gene matches: 3. Looked up from germline, CDR1 is MNHNS and CDR2 is SASEGT. This CDR3 has 15 residues.

This clonotype was counted only a few times. The chain links TRBV12-3 or TRBV12-4 to TRBJ2-3; possibly TRBD1 for D (6 bases). CDR3 length equals 15 residues. V lost 2 bases, J lost 1 base, and 10 bases lay in between. CDR3 in amino acids: CASSLRAGGTDTQYF. CDR3 sequence (DNA): TGTGCCAGCAGTTTACGGGCAGGGGGCACAGATACGCAGTATTTT.

V is TRBV5-1 and J is TRBJ1-1, with D hard to call. CDR3 length equals 11 residues. From germline, CDR1 is SGHRS and CDR2 YFSETQ. V lost 9 bases and J 8 bases, leaving 14 bases between the germline ends. CDR3 sequence: CANLEADEAFF. Here the CDR3 DNA reads TGCGCCAACCTGGAGGCAGACGAAGCTTTCTTT.

The chain joins TRBV6-1 to TRBJ2-3; the match to TRBD1 covers 10 bases. V dropped 4 bases and J dropped 4; count of bases not matched to a gene: 5. CDR3 size: 15 residues. Germline V gene lookup returns CDR1 MNHNS and CDR2 SASEGT. The CDR3 nucleotides read TGTGCCAGCAGTGCGGACAGGGGGAGCCCAGATACGCAGTATTTT. This codes for CASSADRGSPDTQYF.

DNA of the CDR3: TGTGCCAGCAGCCGCGACTCGTCGGGGACCCAGTACTTC. Amino acid sequence: CASSRDSSGTQYF. This chain joins TRBV12-3 or TRBV12-4 and TRBJ2-5; no clear D gene. The CDR3 extends over 13 amino acids. Trimming left V 6 bases short and J 7 bases short, with 15 bases between.

This clonotype was seen only a few times. The chain is built from TRBV10-3 and TRBJ2-3; D call uncertain. CDR1 is ENHRY and CDR2 is SYGVKD in the germline V gene. The CDR3 loop spans 13 amino acids. Trimming left V 11 bases short and J 1 base short, with 13 bases between. In DNA, the CDR3 is TGTGCCGCAACCGCTTTAGGCACAGATACGCAGTATTTT. Translating it yields CAATALGTDTQYF.

The gene calls are TRBV3-1 and TRBJ2-7; perhaps TRBD2 as D (5 bases). CDR3 size: 15 residues. Per germline, CDR1 LGHDT and CDR2 YNNKEL (reference sequence). Trimming cost V 0 bases and J 5 bases, with 14 bases left between them. Here the CDR3 reads CASSQDMRAGNEQYF. The CDR3 bases are TGTGCCAGCAGCCAAGATATGAGGGCCGGTAACGAGCAGTACTTC.

This clonotype was detected a few times. The chain combines TRBV5-6 with TRBJ1-3; 7 bases map to TRBD1. The V gene end was trimmed by 2 bases and the J gene end by 2 bases; junction bases not matched to a gene: 13. CDR3 length equals 18 residues. CDR1 is SGHDT, CDR2 YYEEEE, per germline. CDR3 sequence: CASSLRGRLRGPGNTIYF. CDR3 nucleotide sequence: TGTGCCAGCAGCTTAAGGGGGCGGCTCCGGGGCCCTGGAAACACCATATATTTT.

A few counts support this clonotype. The rearrangement joins TRBV7-2 to TRBJ1-2; D call uncertain. From germline, CDR1 is SGHTA and CDR2 FQGNSA. Trimming took 5 bases from V and 4 from J, leaving 17 bases between them. The CDR3 has 15 amino acids. The CDR3 sequence: CASSRSPQKGYGYTF. CDR3 in DNA: TGTGCCAGCAGCCGAAGTCCTCAAAAGGGCTATGGCTACACCTTC.

The V gene is TRBV2, the J gene TRBJ2-1; D gene ambiguous. The CDR3 is 11 residues long. V lost 5 bases, J lost 6 bases, and 5 bases lay in between. Germline lookup yields CDR1 SNHLY and CDR2 FYNNEI. The CDR3 region has the DNA TGTGCCAGCAGTCAGGTCAATGAGCAGTTCTTC. The encoded protein is CASSQVNEQFF.

This clonotype was detected a few times. This chain links TRBV6-5 with TRBJ2-1; 7 bases are a match to TRBD1. The V gene end was trimmed by 2 bases and the J gene end by 0 bases; junction bases not matched to a gene: 4. Germline assignment: CDR1 MNHEY and CDR2 SVGAGI. The CDR3 extends over 16 amino acids. The CDR3 region has the DNA TGTGCCAGCAGTTACCCCCCAGGGGGCTCCTACAATGAGCAGTTCTTC. Protein sequence: CASSYPPGGSYNEQFF.

This sequence joins TRBV20-1 and TRBJ2-5; 9 bases map to TRBD2. J was trimmed by 1 base and V by 5 bases; bases with no gene match: 5. Germline V gene sequence: CDR1 DFQATT, CDR2 SNEGSKA (reference sequence). This CDR3 is 14 amino acids long. The CDR3 bases are TGCAGTGCTGCTAGAGCGGGGGGCCAAGAGACCCAGTACTTC. The encoded protein is CSAARAGGQETQYF.

The chain couples TRBV6-2 or TRBV6-3 to TRBJ2-1, with 11 bases lining up with TRBD2. The CDR3 loop spans 13 amino acids. CDR1 and CDR2 (germline): MNHEY, SVGEGT. V was pared by 10 bases and J by 9 bases, with 8 bases of the junction left unmatched. The CDR3 region has the DNA TGTGCCACCCTTACTAGCGGGGGAGTTGAGCAGTTCTTC. The encoded protein is CATLTSGGVEQFF.

This clonotype occurred many times. The V gene is TRBV5-1, the J gene TRBJ2-1; no reliable D call. Trimming shortened V by 1 base and J by 6 bases, and 5 bases separated the two germline ends. The germline gives CDR1 SGHRS, CDR2 YFSETQ. CDR3 length: 12 residues. The CDR3 spells CASSLSSNEQFF. For the CDR3, the DNA is TGCGCCAGCAGCTTGAGCTCCAATGAGCAGTTCTTC.

This clonotype has just a few counts. The rearrangement joins TRBV7-2 to TRBJ2-5; 9 bases match TRBD2. V shed 6 bases, J shed 5 bases, and the junction held 10 bases outside the gene matches. Germline V gene lookup returns CDR1 SGHTA and CDR2 FQGNSA. This CDR3 has 15 amino acids. This CDR3 reads CASRSNVAGVETQYF. DNA for the CDR3: TGTGCCAGCAGGTCCAACGTAGCGGGGGTGGAGACCCAGTACTTC.

The chain has TRBV10-3 and TRBJ2-1; 8 bases line up with TRBD1. Germline CDR1 reads ENHRY; CDR2 reads SYGVKD. The V gene end was trimmed by 2 bases and the J gene end by 7 bases; junction bases not matched to a gene: 10. This CDR3 comprises 16 residues. The CDR3 here is CAISEQMGRGRNEQFF. The CDR3 DNA sequence: TGTGCCATCAGTGAGCAGATGGGCAGGGGGCGGAATGAGCAGTTCTTC.

Of note for this clonotype: A much larger clone lies a single base off, so this may be a read error. The chain is built from TRBV6-4 and TRBJ2-1; D is unresolved. V lost 1 base, J lost 8 bases, and 3 bases lay in between. This CDR3 contains 11 residues. Germline V CDR1 and CDR2: MRHNA, SNTAGT. CDR3 loop: CASSDCDEQFF. CDR3 sequence (DNA): TGTGCCAGCAGTGACTGTGATGAGCAGTTCTTC.

This clonotype came up many times. This chain uses TRBV10-3 with TRBJ1-1; no clear D. Germline CDR1 reads ENHRY; CDR2 reads SYGVKD. The CDR3 runs to 13 residues. Trimming took off 6 bases at V and 5 bases at J, with 13 bases between the two ends. CDR3 in DNA: TGTGCCATCAGCCTGCTCGGATGGACTGAAGCTTTCTTT. This translates into CAISLLGWTEAFF.

The chain recombines TRBV5-5 with TRBJ2-3; TRBD2 matches 8 bases. The germline V gene has CDR1 SGHKS and CDR2 YYEKEE (reference sequence). There are 16 residues in the CDR3. The V and J ends lost 0 bases and 4 bases, in that order; junction bases with no gene match: 7. The CDR3 region has the DNA TGTGCCAGCAGCTTGGTCAGCGGGGGCCTGGCAGATACGCAGTATTTT. Translating gives CASSLVSGGLADTQYF.

This clonotype was observed a few times. The CDR3 DNA follows: TGCGCCAGCAGCCTCGGGGTAGCGGAAAGCACAGATACGCAGTATTTT. Translating gives CASSLGVAESTDTQYF. This sequence joins TRBV5-1 and TRBJ2-3, with a possible D match to TRBD2 (6 bases). CDR1 SGHRS and CDR2 YFSETQ come from the germline V gene. The germline V and J ends were trimmed by 4 bases and 0 bases, with 15 bases remaining between them. This CDR3 contains 16 residues.

The V gene is TRBV7-2, the J gene TRBJ1-2; D is perhaps TRBD1 (5 bases). CDR3 length equals 17 residues. The germline CDR1 and CDR2 sequences are SGHTA and FQGNSA. Trimming removed 5 bases from V and 6 bases from J, with 25 bases in between. The CDR3 reads CASSPREPTGRRDGYTF. The CDR3 DNA reads as TGTGCCAGCAGCCCCCGTGAACCCACGGGGCGACGGGATGGCTACACCTTC.

At least ten counts were recorded for this clonotype. CDR3 sequence (DNA): TGTGCCAGCAGTCCGGGCAGGGGAGCTTCACCCCTCCACTTT. This codes for CASSPGRGASPLHF. The chain couples TRBV14 to TRBJ1-6; D is perhaps TRBD1 (6 bases). This CDR3 region has 14 residues. The V and J ends lost 6 bases and 9 bases respectively, with 15 bases between them. The germline V gene encodes CDR1 SGHDN and CDR2 FVKESK.

This clonotype has a handful of counts. The chain combines TRBV11-2 with TRBJ2-7, with 8 bases identical to TRBD1. The J segment lost 4 bases and the V segment lost 5 bases, leaving 16 bases of the junction unmatched. CDR3 length: 17 residues. CDR1 SGHAT and CDR2 FQNNGV come from the germline V gene. Here the CDR3 DNA reads TGTGCCAGCAGCCCCCTTTCCGGGACAGGACACAAGTACGAGCAGTACTTC. This gives the protein CASSPLSGTGHKYEQYF.

The CDR3 sequence: CASSSLRDRYYEQYV. The CDR3 nucleotides read TGTGCCAGCAGCTCCCTTAGGGACAGATACTACGAGCAGTACGTC. The chain uses TRBV7-3 and TRBJ2-7, with 7 bases identical to TRBD1. The CDR3 length is 15 residues. J was trimmed by 3 bases and V by 4 bases; bases with no gene match: 9. Germline values: CDR1 SGHTA, CDR2 FQGTGA.